What follows are 10 T cell receptor beta chains derived from one specimen sequenced in a study of shared clonotypes between healthy human individuals. Naivety among CD8 cells was defined by CD45RO negativity and positive CCR7 selection, thereby excluding terminally differentiated effector memory CD45RA+ cells. This table comes from immunoSEQ multiplex PCR, and its TCRdb copy is limited to in-frame clones, with some not included. Found here are about 2 million clones, just under 95% of them singletons; the top ten hold 1% to 1.5%. Sequencing was performed on naive CD8+ T cells sorted from blood. These TCRs come from a man aged 18-30 years in good health.

This chain links TRBV28 with TRBJ1-2; 8 bases agree with TRBD1. The CDR3 extends over 18 amino acids. Germline values: CDR1 MDHEN, CDR2 SYDVKM. Germline trimming cut 5 bases from V and 1 base from J; bases unmatched to any gene: 15. In DNA form, the CDR3 reads TGTGCCAGCAGTACCCGACTACCGGGACAGGACCTTAACTATGGCTACACCTTC. Translation: CASSTRLPGQDLNYGYTF.

On this clone itself: Other nucleotide sequences in the sample specify the same CDR3. The chain couples TRBV4-1 to TRBJ2-7; D uncertain. Germline loops: CDR1 MGHRA, CDR2 YSYEKL. The CDR3 has 13 amino acids. Trimming cost V 0 bases and J 3 bases, with 6 bases left between them. The CDR3: CASSQDPDYEQYF. In DNA form, the CDR3 reads TGCGCCAGCAGCCAAGATCCCGACTACGAGCAGTACTTC.

This clone appeared a single time. The rearrangement uses TRBV6-5 and TRBJ2-2; D possibly corresponds to TRBD2 (5 bases). This CDR3 is 15 amino acids long. Germline lookup yields CDR1 MNHEY and CDR2 SVGAGI. V lost 1 base, J lost 1 base, and 7 bases lay in between. Here the CDR3 reads CASSYFSENTGELFF. CDR3 sequence (DNA): TGTGCCAGCAGTTACTTTAGCGAGAACACCGGGGAGCTGTTTTTT.

For this clone: The sample has other DNA sequences that encode this CDR3 too. The gene calls are TRBV30 and TRBJ2-1, with D unclear. The V and J ends lost 1 base and 1 base respectively, with 8 bases between them. Looked up from germline, CDR1 is GTSNPN and CDR2 is SVGIG (reference sequence). The CDR3 is 14 amino acids. The chain's CDR3 is CAWSGDRSYNEQFF. The CDR3 DNA reads as TGTGCCTGGAGTGGGGATCGTTCCTACAATGAGCAGTTCTTC.

This chain uses TRBV18 with TRBJ2-1, with 13 positions matching TRBD2. Germline V gene data show CDR1 as KGHSH and CDR2 as LQKENI. This CDR3 is built from 15 residues. The J segment lost 4 bases and the V segment lost 4 bases, leaving 1 base of the junction unmatched. CDR3 in DNA: TGTGCCAGCTCACGGGGACTAGCGGGGTACAATGAGCAGTTCTTC. Translation gives CASSRGLAGYNEQFF. The whole variable domain, remainder taken from reference TRBV18 and TRBJ2-1, is NAGVMQNPRHLVRRRGQEARLRCSPMKGHSHVYWYRQLPEEGLKFMVYLQKENIIDESGMPKERFSAEFPKEGPSILRIQQVVRGDSAAYFCASSRGLAGYNEQFFGPGTRLTVL.

The V and J genes are TRBV13 and TRBJ2-2; the D gene is possibly TRBD2 (6 bases). CDR1 and CDR2 from the germline V gene are PRHDT and FYEKMQ (reference sequence). This CDR3 is built from 17 residues. Trimming removed 1 base from V and 0 bases from J, with 12 bases in between. The CDR3 sequence is CASSLAPGLANTGELFF. In nucleotides, the CDR3 is TGTGCCAGCAGCTTAGCCCCGGGACTCGCGAACACCGGGGAGCTGTTTTTT.

This sequence joins TRBV5-6 and TRBJ2-7, with a tentative D call TRBD2 (6 bases). V was trimmed by 4 bases and J by 2 bases, leaving 13 bases between them. Per the germline V gene, CDR1 is SGHDT and CDR2 is YYEEEE. The CDR3 totals 14 residues. In nucleotides, the CDR3 is TGTGCCAGCAGCCCCGGGAGTACCCCCTACGAGCAGTACTTC. It is translated as CASSPGSTPYEQYF.

The chain has TRBV14 and TRBJ2-1, with TRBD2 as a possible D gene (6 bases). CDR1 and CDR2 (germline): SGHDN, FVKESK. Trimming shortened V by 0 bases and J by 4 bases, and 13 bases separated the two germline ends. The CDR3 contains 16 residues. The CDR3, as DNA: TGTGCCAGCAGCCAAGAGTCAGCGGGTGCATACAATGAGCAGTTCTTC. This gives the protein CASSQESAGAYNEQFF.

V is TRBV10-3 and J is TRBJ2-1; no firm D call. In germline, CDR1 is ENHRY, CDR2 SYGVKD. The length of the CDR3 is 14 residues. V was cut by 8 bases and J by 3 bases, with 14 bases left in between. The CDR3 DNA sequence: TGTGCCATCCAAGCTAATGGCTACTACAATGAGCAGTTCTTC. The encoded protein is CAIQANGYYNEQFF.

The chain has TRBV5-4 and TRBJ2-7; no clear D gene. Trimming removed 6 bases at V and 9 bases at J, with 10 bases between. The CDR3 totals 10 residues. Germline-derived CDR1 and CDR2 are SGHNT and YYREEE (reference sequence). This CDR3 is CASMGSGQYF. The DNA of the CDR3 is TGTGCCAGCATGGGGTCCGGGCAGTACTTC.